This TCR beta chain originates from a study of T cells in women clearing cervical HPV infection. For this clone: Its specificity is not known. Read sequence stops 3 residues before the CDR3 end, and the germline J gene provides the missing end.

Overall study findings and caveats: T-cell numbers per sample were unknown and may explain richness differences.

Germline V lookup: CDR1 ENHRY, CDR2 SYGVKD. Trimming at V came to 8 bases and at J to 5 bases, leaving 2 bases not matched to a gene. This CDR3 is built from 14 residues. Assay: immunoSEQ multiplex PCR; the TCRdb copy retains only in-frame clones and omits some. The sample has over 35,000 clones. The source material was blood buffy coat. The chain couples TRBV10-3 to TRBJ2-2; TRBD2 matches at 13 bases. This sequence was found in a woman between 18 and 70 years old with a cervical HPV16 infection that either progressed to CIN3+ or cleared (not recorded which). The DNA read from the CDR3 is TGTGCCATCGGGACTAGCGGGGTTACCGGGGAG. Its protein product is CAIGTSGVTGE. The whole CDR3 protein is CAIGTSGVTGELFF.